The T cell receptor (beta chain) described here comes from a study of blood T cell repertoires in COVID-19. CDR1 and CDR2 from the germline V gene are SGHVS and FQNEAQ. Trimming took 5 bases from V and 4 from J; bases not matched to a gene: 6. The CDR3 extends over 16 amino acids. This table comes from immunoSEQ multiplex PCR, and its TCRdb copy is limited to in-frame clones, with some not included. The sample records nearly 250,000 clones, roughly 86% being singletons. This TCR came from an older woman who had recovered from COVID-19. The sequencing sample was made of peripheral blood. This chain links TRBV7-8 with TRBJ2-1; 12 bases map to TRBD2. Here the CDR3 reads CASSAGLAGGYNEQFF. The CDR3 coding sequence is TGTGCCAGCAGCGCGGGTCTAGCGGGGGGGTACAATGAGCAGTTCTTC.